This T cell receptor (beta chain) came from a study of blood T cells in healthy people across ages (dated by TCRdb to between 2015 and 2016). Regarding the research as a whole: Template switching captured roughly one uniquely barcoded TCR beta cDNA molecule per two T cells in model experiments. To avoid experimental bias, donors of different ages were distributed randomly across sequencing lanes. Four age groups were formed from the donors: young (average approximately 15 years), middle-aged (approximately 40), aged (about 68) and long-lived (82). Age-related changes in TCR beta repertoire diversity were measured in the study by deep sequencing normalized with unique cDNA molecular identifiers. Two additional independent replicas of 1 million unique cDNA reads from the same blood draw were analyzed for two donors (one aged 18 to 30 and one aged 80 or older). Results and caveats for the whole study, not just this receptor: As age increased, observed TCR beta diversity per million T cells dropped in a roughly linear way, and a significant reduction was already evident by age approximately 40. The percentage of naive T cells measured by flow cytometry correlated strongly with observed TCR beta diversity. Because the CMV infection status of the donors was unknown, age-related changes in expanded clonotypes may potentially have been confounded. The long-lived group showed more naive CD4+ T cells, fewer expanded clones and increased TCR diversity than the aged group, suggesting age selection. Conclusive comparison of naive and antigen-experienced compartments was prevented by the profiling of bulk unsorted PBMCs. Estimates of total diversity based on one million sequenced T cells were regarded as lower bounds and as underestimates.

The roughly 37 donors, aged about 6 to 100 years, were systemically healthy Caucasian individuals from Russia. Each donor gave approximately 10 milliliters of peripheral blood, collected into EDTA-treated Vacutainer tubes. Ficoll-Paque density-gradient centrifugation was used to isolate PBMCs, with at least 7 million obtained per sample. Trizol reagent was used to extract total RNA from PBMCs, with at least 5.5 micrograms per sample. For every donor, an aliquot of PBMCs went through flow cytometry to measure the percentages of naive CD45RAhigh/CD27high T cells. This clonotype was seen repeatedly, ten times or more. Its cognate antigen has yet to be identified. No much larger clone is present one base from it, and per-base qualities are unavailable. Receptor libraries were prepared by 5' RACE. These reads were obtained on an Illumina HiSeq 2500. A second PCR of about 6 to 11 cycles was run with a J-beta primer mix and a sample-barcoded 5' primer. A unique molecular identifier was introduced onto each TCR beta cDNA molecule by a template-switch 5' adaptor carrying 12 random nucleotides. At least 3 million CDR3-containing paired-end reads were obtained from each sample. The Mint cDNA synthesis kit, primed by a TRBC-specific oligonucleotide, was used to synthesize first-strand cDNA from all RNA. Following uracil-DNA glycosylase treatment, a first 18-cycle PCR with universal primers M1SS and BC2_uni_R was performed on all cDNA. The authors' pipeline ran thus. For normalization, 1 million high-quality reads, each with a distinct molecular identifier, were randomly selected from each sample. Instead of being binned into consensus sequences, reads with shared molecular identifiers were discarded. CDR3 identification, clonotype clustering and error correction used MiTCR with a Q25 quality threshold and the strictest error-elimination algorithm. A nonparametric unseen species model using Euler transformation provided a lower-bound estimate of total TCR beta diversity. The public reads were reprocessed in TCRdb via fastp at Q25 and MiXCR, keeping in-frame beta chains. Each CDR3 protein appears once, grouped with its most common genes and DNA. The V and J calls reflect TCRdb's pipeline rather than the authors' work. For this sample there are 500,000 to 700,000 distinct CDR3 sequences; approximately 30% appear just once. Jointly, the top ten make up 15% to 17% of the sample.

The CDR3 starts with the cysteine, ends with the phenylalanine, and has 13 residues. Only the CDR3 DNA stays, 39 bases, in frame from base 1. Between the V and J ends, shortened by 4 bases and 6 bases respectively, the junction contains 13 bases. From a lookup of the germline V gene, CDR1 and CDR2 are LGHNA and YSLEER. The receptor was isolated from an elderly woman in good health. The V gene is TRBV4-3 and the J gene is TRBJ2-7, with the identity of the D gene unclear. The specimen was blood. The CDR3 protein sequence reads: CASSPVPELEQYF. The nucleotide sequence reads TGCGCCAGCAGCCCAGTCCCAGAGCTCGAGCAGTACTTC.